This TCR beta chain originates from a study of blood T cell repertoires in COVID-19 (dated by TCRdb to 2018 to 2021). About the full investigation: Samples covering the acute and convalescent phases of COVID-19 were provided by collaborators in the United States, Italy and Spain. A freely available public database, intended as a resource for researchers studying the immune response to SARS-CoV-2, is where the repertoires were released. The material from the prospective study consisted of cDNA or gDNA derived from T cells, B-cell-depleted T cells, or PBMCs. Nearly every sample came with metadata listing a de-identified subject ID, COVID-19 status, age in years and sex. The samples were drawn from two sources: the first 160 participants of the ongoing ImmuneRACE study, and over 1,000 subjects contributed by 6 global collaborators. Deeply sampled blood TCRbeta repertoires from subjects exposed to, actively infected with, or recovered from COVID-19 were included in the dataset. Where available, HLA class I and class II types were obtained from metadata supplied by the sample provider rather than from assay-based typing.

The collaborating institutions used their own protocols to collect whole blood in K2EDTA tubes. Collaborator samples were shipped for TCRbeta analysis as frozen whole blood, isolated PBMCs, or DNA extracted from either sample type. Turning to this clone: The specificity of this receptor is unknown. Base qualities are not recorded, but no much larger clone differs from it by a single base.

Broad study findings and their caveats: Clinical and demographic metadata were provided uncurated, with the amount varying by source and participant.

The immunoSEQ Assay, a bias-controlled multiplex PCR, was used to amplify TCRbeta CDR3 regions from genomic DNA. In the authors' own workflow: The number of nucleated cells in each sample was estimated by amplification of reference gene primers within the assay. Sequence reads were collapsed and filtered to measure the absolute abundance of every unique TCRbeta CDR3 rearrangement. For each sample, productive Simpson clonality was calculated as the square root of Simpson's diversity index across productive rearrangements. Here the immuneACCESS table is served through TCRdb, limited to in-frame sequences with V and J called. Missing clones are a known gap in these copies; in checked studies unresolved V genes cover under half, and the rest lacks a known reason. For V, J and clone size, that table is used; D and trimming come from the DNA. The sample profile shows under 350,000 clones; approximately 90% of them were found once. The ten largest clones add up to about 4.6% of the sample.

Sequencing used peripheral blood. This clonotype originated in a man aged 35 to 55 with acute or convalescent COVID-19.

The DNA reads as follows: TGTGCCAGCAGCAGCCCAACTTTTACAGGAAACGAGCAGTACTTC. This codes for CASSSPTFTGNEQYF. The sequence links TRBV6-4 to TRBJ2-7; TRBD1 might be the D gene, on 5 matching bases. V and J are truncated by 6 bases and 5 bases respectively, leaving an intervening sequence of 20 bases. Based on the germline V gene, the CDR1 and CDR2 sequences are MRHNA and SNTAGT. The CDR3 contains 15 residues, cysteine and phenylalanine counted. The kept DNA is CDR3 alone, 45 bases in frame from the first base.